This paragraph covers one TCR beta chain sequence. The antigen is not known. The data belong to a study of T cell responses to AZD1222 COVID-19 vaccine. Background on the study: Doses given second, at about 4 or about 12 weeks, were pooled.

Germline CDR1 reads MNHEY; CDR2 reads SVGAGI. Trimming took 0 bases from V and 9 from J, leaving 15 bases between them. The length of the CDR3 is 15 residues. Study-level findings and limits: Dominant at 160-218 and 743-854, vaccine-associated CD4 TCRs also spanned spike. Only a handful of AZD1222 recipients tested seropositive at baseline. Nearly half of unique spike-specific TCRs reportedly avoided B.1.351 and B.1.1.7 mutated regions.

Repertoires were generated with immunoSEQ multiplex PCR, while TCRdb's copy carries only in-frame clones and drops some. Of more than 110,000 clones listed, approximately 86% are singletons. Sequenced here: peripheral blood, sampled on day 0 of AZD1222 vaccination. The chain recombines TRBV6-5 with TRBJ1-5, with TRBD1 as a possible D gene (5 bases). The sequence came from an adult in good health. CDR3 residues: CASSYSGTERRPQHF. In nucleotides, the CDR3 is TGTGCCAGCAGTTACTCCGGGACCGAGCGTAGGCCCCAGCATTTT.